The TCR beta chain under discussion was sequenced for a study of identical twins. Template switching, a step in the protocol, added a universal primer site, and cDNA carried unique molecular identifiers. TCRdb used MiXCR to reprocess the 5' RACE reads, holding one entry per CDR3 protein. The sample consists of roughly 1,500,000 distinct CDR3 sequences, 32% of them appearing once. Details on this clonotype: Its antigen is unknown. This may stem from a read error, because a much larger clone lies one nucleotide away.

Germline V gene sequence: CDR1 MGHRA, CDR2 YSYEKL. The CDR3 extends over 13 amino acids. V lost 3 bases and J lost 7; bases outside the gene matches: 6. Study observations and caveats: Because invariant MAIT and iNKT cells could be present, zero-insertion analyses could be partly confounded. Cross-sectional statistical analysis, not tracking of the same donors, underpinned the conclusions.

With no exceptions, donors were healthy Caucasians. Sequenced sample: cord blood. The gene calls are TRBV4-1 and TRBJ2-7; 7 bases map to TRBD2. The clonotype originates from a newborn girl in good health. DNA for the CDR3: TGCGCCAGCAGCCACCGGGACTACAATGAGCAGTACTTC. This gives the protein CASSHRDYNEQYF.